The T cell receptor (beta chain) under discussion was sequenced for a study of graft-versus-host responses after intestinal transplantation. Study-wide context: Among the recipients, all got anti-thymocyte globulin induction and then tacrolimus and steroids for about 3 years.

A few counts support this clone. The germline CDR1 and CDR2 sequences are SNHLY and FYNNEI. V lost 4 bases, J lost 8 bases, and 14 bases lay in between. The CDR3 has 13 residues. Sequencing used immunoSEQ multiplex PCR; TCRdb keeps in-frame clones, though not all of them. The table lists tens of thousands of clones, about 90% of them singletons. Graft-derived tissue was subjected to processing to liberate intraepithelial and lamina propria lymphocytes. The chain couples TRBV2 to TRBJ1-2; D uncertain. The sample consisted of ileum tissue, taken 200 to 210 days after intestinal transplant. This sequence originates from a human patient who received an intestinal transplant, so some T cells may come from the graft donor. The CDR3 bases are TGTGCCAGCAGTGCTAATTTTAGGTTGGGCTACACCTTC. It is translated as CASSANFRLGYTF.